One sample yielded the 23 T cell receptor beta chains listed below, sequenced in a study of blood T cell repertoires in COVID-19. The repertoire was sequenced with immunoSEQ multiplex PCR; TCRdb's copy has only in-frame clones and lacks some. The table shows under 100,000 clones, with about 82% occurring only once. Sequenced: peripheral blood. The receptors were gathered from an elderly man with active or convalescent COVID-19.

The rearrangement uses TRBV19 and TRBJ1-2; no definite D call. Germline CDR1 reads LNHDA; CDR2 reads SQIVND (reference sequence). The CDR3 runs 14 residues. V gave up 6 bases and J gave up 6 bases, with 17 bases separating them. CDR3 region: CASSSPGGEDGYTF. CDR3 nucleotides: TGTGCCAGTAGCTCCCCCGGCGGGGAGGATGGCTACACCTTC.

The CDR3 region has the DNA TGTGCCAGTAGTATAGGGGGCGCTTACCAGCCCCAGCATTTT. This sequence encodes CASSIGGAYQPQHF. The J gene is TRBJ1-5, the V gene TRBV19; D may be TRBD1 (5 bases). Looked up from germline, CDR1 is LNHDA and CDR2 is SQIVND (reference sequence). The CDR3 runs 14 residues. V was clipped by 1 base and J by 7 bases, with 11 bases between them.

CDR3 sequence reads: CASRGTNTGELFF. The CDR3 bases are TGTGCCAGCCGAGGCACTAATACCGGGGAGCTGTTTTTT. V usage is TRBV12-3 or TRBV12-4 and J usage is TRBJ2-2; D unresolved. The germline V and J ends were trimmed by 8 bases and 5 bases, with 12 bases remaining between them. The CDR3 is 13 amino acids.

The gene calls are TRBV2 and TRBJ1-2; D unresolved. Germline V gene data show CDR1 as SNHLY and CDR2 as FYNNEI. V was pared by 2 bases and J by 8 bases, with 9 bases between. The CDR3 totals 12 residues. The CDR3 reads CASSELVAGYTF. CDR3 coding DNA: TGTGCCAGCAGTGAACTGGTCGCGGGCTACACCTTC.

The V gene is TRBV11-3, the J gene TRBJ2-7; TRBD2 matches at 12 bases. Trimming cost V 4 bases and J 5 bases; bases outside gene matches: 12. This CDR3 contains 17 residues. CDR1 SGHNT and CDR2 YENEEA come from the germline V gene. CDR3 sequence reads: CASSSTSGGPGLNEQYV. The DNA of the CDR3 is TGTGCCAGCAGCTCGACTAGCGGGGGACCGGGTCTCAACGAGCAGTACGTC.

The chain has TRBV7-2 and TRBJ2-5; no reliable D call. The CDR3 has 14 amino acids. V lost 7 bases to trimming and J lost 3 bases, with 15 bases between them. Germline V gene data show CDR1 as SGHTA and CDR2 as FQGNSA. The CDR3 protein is CASKPSFAEETQYF. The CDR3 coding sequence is TGTGCCAGCAAACCCTCTTTTGCAGAAGAGACCCAGTACTTC. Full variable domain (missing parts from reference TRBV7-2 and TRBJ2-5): GAGVSQSPSNKVTEKGKDVELRCDPISGHTALYWYRQSLGQGLEFLIYFQGNSAPDKSGLPSDRFSAERTGGSVSTLTIQRTQQEDSAVYLCASKPSFAEETQYFGPGTRLLVL.

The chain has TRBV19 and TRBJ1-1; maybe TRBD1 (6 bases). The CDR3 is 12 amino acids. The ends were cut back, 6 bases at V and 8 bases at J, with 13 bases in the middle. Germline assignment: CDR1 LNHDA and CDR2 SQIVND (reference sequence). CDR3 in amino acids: CASSPRDKEAFF. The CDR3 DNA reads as TGTGCCAGTAGCCCGAGGGACAAAGAAGCTTTCTTT. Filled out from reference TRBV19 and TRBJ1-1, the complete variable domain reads DGGITQSPKYLFRKEGQNVTLSCEQNLNHDAMYWYRQDPGQGLRLIYYSQIVNDFQKGDIAEGYSVSREKKESFPLTVTSAQKNPTAFYLCASSPRDKEAFFGQGTRLTVV.

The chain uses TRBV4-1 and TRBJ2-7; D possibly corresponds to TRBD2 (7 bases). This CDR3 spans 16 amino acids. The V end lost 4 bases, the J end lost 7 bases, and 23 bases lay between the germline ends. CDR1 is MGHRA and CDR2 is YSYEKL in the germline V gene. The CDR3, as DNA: TGCGCCAGCAGCCCATGGAAAAGGGGGGGGCCGGGGGAGCAGTACGTC. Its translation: CASSPWKRGGPGEQYV.

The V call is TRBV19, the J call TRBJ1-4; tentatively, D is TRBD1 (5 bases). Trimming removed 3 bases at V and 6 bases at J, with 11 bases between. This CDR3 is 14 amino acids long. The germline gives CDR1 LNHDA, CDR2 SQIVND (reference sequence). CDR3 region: CASSIDRGDEKLFF. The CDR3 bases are TGTGCCAGTAGTATTGATCGGGGGGATGAAAAACTGTTTTTT. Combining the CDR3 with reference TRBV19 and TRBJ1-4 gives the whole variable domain DGGITQSPKYLFRKEGQNVTLSCEQNLNHDAMYWYRQDPGQGLRLIYYSQIVNDFQKGDIAEGYSVSREKKESFPLTVTSAQKNPTAFYLCASSIDRGDEKLFFGSGTQLSVL.

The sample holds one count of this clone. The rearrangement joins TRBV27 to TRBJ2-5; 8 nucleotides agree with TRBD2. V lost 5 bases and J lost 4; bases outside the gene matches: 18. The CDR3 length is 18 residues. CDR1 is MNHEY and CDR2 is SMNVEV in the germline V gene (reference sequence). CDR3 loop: CASSIRPPSLAGGETQYF. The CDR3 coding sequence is TGTGCCAGCAGTATCCGACCACCCTCACTTGCGGGGGGAGAGACCCAGTACTTC.

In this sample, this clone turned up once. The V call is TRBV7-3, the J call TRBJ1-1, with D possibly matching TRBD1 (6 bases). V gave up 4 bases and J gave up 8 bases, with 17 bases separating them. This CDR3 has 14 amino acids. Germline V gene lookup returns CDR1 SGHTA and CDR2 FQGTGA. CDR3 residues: CASSSSGGQSEAFF. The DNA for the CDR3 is TGTGCCAGCAGCTCTAGTGGCGGACAGAGCGAAGCTTTCTTT.

CDR3 residues: CSVLLAGGYNEQFF. Here the CDR3 DNA reads TGCAGCGTTCTACTAGCGGGAGGGTACAATGAGCAGTTCTTC. J is TRBJ2-1 and V is TRBV29-1; 13 positions match TRBD2. Germline-derived CDR1 and CDR2 are SQVTM and ANQGSEA. The trim removed 5 bases at V and 4 bases at J, leaving 2 bases unmatched. The CDR3 totals 14 residues.

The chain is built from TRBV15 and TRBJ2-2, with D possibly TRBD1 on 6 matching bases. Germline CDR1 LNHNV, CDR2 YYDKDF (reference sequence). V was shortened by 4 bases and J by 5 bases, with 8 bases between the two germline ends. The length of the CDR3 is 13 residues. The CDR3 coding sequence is TGTGCCACCAGCACACAGGGTACCGGGGAGCTGTTTTTT. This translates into CATSTQGTGELFF.

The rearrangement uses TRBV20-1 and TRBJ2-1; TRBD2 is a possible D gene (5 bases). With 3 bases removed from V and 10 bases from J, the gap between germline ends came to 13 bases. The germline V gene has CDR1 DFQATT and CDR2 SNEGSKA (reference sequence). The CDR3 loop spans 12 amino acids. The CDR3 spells CSASLRAEEQFF. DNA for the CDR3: TGCAGTGCTAGTCTGAGAGCGGAGGAGCAGTTCTTC.

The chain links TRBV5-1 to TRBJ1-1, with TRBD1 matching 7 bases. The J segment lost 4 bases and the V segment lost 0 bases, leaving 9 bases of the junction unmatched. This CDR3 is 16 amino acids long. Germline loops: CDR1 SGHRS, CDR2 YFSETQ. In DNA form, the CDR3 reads TGCGCCAGCAGCTTGGGCCGGGACAGCAGGACCACTGAAGCTTTCTTT. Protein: CASSLGRDSRTTEAFF.

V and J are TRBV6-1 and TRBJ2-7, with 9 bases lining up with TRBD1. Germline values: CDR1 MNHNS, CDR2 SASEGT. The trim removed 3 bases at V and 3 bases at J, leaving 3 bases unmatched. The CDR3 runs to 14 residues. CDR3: CASSDRQGGYEQYV. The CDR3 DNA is TGTGCCAGCAGTGACCGACAGGGGGGCTACGAGCAGTACGTC.

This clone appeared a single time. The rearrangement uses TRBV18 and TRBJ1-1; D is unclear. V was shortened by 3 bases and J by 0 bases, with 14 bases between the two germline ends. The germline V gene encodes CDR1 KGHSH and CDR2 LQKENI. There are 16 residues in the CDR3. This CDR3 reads CASSPAPTFMNTEAFF. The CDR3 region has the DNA TGTGCCAGCTCACCTGCGCCAACCTTCATGAACACTGAAGCTTTCTTT.

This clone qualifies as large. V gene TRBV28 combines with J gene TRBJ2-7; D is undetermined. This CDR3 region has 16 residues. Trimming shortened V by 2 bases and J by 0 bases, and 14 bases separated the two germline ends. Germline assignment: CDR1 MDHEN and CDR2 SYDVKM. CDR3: CASSLGGWVSSYEQYV. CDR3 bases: TGTGCCAGCAGTTTAGGCGGCTGGGTAAGCTCCTACGAGCAGTACGTC.

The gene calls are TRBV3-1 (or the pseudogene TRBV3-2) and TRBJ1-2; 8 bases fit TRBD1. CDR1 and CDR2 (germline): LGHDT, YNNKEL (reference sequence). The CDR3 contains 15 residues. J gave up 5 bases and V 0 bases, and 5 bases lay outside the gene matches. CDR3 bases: TGTGCCAGCAGCCAAGATACAGGGGGATTATATGGCTACACCTTC. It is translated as CASSQDTGGLYGYTF.

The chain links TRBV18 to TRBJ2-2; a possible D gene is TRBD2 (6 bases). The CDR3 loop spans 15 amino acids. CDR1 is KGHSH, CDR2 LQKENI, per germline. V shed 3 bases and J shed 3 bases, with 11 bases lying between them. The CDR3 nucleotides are TGTGCCAGCTCACCGATTTCGGGGGACACCGGGGAGCTGTTTTTT. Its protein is CASSPISGDTGELFF.

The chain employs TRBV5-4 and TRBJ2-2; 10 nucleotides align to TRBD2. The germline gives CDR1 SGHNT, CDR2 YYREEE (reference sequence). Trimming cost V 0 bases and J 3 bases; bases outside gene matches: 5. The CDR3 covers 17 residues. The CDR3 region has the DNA TGTGCCAGCAGCTTGGTGGTTCTAGCGGGGGACACCGGGGAGCTGTTTTTT. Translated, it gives CASSLVVLAGDTGELFF.

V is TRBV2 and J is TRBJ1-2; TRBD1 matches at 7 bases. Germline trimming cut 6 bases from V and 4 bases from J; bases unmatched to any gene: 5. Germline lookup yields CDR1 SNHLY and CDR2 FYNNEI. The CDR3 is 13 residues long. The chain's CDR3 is CASSPTGIYGYTF. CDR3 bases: TGTGCCAGCAGCCCGACAGGGATCTATGGCTACACCTTC.

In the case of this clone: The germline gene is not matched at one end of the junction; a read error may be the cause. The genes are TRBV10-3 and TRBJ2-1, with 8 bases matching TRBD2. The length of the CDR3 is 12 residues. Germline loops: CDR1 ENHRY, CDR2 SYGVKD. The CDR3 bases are TGTGCCATCAGTGAGTCTACTAGCGGCAGGATCTTC. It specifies CAISESTSGRIF.